This TCR beta chain was identified during a study of blood T cell repertoires in COVID-19. The germline V gene encodes CDR1 MNHEY and CDR2 SVGAGI. The length of the CDR3 is 15 residues. V shed 2 bases and J shed 2 bases, with 13 bases lying between them. Under the authors' procedure: Cell counts per sample came from amplifying reference gene primers. TCRdb's copy holds only in-frame clones and misses some; the assay was immunoSEQ multiplex PCR. For V, J and clone size, that table is used; D and trimming come from the DNA. This table has 350,000 to 500,000 clones, more than 70% appearing once. The sequence came from a woman in her late teens or twenties who had been exposed to COVID-19. The sequenced sample consisted of PBMCs or T cells enriched from blood (not recorded which). V gene TRBV6-5 combines with J gene TRBJ2-7; TRBD2 is a possible D gene (7 bases). The chain's CDR3 is CASSYTRGGTYEQYF. The CDR3 coding sequence is TGTGCCAGCAGTTACACTAGGGGGGGAACCTACGAGCAGTACTTC.